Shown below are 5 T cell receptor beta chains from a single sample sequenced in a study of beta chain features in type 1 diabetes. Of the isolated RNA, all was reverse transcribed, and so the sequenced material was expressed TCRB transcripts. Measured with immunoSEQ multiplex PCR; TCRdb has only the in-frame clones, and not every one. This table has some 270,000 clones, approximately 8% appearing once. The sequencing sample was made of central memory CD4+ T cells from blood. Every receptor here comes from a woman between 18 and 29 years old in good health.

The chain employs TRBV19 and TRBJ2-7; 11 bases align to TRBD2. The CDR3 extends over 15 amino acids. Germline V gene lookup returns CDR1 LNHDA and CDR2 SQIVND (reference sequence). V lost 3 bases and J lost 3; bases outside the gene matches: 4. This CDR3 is CASSINSGRDYEQYF. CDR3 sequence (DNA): TGTGCCAGTAGTATCAATAGCGGGAGGGACTACGAGCAGTACTTC.

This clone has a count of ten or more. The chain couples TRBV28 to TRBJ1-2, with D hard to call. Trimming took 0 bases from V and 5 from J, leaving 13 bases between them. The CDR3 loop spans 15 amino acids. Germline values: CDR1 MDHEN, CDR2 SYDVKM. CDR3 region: CASSLWDLLGYGYTF. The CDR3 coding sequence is TGTGCCAGCAGTTTATGGGACTTACTGGGTTATGGCTACACCTTC.

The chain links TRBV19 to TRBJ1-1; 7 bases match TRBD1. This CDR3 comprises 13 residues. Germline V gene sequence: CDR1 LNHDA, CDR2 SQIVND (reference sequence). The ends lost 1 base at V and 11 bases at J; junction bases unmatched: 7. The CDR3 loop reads CASSIADREGAFF. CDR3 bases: TGTGCCAGTAGTATAGCAGACAGGGAGGGCGCTTTCTTT.

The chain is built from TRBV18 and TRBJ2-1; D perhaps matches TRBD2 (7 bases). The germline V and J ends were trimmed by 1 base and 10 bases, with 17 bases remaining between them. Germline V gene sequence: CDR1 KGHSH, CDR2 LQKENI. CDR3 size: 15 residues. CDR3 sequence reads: CASSPRRDTGGEQFF. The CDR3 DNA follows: TGTGCCAGCTCACCACGCAGGGACACGGGGGGCGAGCAGTTCTTC.

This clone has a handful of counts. For the CDR3, the DNA is TGCGCCAGCAGCCAAAGGACAGGGGGCGGATCAAATTCACCCCTCCACTTT. It encodes CASSQRTGGGSNSPLHF. The chain has TRBV4-3 and TRBJ1-6; TRBD1 agrees at 11 bases. Germline V lookup: CDR1 LGHNA, CDR2 YSLEER. V was pared by 2 bases and J by 7 bases, with 7 bases of the junction left unmatched. CDR3 length equals 17 residues.